A selection of T cell receptor beta chains follows, all from one sample in a study of blood T cells in healthy people across ages. TCRdb re-called the 5' RACE reads with MiXCR, one entry per CDR3 protein. Of hundreds of thousands of distinct CDR3 sequences in the sample, roughly 53% were seen once. Sequenced: blood. These receptors all come from a man older than 75 in good health. CDR3s include the opening cysteine and the closing phenylalanine or tryptophan. Clone sizes are given selectively: once, few, many, or a class where the clone is expanded.

TRBJ2-3,many,TRBV3-1,CASSQVDTQYF
TRBJ2-3,few,TRBV7-9,CASSLGSSGTSGSTQYF
TRBJ1-1,.,TRBV6-6,CASSYSMDTEAFF
TRBJ1-2,few,TRBV9,CASSVSEGEYGYTF
TRBJ1-1,.,TRBV5-1,CASSHQGYTEAFF
TRBJ2-7,.,TRBV29-1,CSIRTHSYEQYF
TRBJ2-7,few,TRBV20-1,CSARPATSGLTYEQYF
TRBJ1-1,.,TRBV5-6,CASSFRGGLNTEAFF
TRBJ2-1,few,TRBV10-3,CAISEATRGSSYNEQFF
TRBJ2-5,few,TRBV28,CASSGAGRYQETQYF
TRBJ2-1,few,TRBV20-1,CSARGGTYNEQFF
TRBJ2-1,.,TRBV3-1,CASSQDGWSSYNEQFF
TRBJ2-7,few,TRBV6-6,CASSPRDRGGYEQYF
TRBJ1-2,.,TRBV7-2,CASSPRQGRYGYTF
TRBJ2-7,few,TRBV7-2,CASSYFGGGGYEQYF
TRBJ2-7,.,TRBV5-5,CASSPQGHASYEQYF
TRBJ2-6,.,TRBV30,CAGLFGAGANVLTF
TRBJ1-5,few,TRBV29-1,CSVGSDGNQPQHF
TRBJ1-2,few,TRBV20-1,CSARDQQAGTSVRGYTF
TRBJ1-2,.,TRBV3-1,CASSQDELYGYTF
TRBJ2-6,.,TRBV9,CASSVAHQAGDSAGANVLTF
TRBJ2-3,few,TRBV5-8,CASSPRTAGNRYAYF
TRBJ2-7,.,TRBV20-1,CSASASGNYEQYF
TRBJ2-7,few,TRBV4-2,CASSQPGGGQEQYF
TRBJ2-3,few,TRBV20-1,CSAVQGATDTQYF
TRBJ1-1,few,TRBV13,CASSFSKTGAFF
TRBJ2-3,once,TRBV12-3/TRBV12-4,CASTLHDGDTQYF
TRBJ1-6,.,TRBV4-1,CASSQEGGISPLHF
TRBJ2-4,.,TRBV3-1,CASSFRQGASAKNIQYF
TRBJ1-5,.,TRBV10-3,CAISVEGEEQPQHF
TRBJ2-4,.,TRBV3-1,CASSQGGMAKNIQYF
TRBJ1-5,.,TRBV6-1,CASSPMTGMNQPQHF
TRBJ2-1,.,TRBV3-1,CASSQRTGQYNEQFF
TRBJ2-4,few,TRBV6-1,CASRLDKNIQYF
TRBJ1-6,.,TRBV6-6,CASSYGTGSPLHF